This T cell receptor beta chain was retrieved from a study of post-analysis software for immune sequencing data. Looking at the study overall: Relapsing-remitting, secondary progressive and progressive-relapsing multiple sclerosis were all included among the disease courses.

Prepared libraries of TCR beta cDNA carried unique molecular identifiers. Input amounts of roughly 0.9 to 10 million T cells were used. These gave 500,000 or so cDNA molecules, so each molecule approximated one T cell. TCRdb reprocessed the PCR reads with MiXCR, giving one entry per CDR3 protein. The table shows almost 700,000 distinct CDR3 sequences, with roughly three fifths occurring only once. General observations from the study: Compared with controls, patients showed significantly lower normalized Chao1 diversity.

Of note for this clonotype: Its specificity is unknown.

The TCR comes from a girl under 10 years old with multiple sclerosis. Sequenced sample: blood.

This CDR3 reads CSARGSGADTQYF. The CDR3 DNA reads TGCAGTGCTAGGGGGAGCGGGGCAGATACGCAGTATTTT. The chain links TRBV20-1 to TRBJ2-3, with 7 bases fitting TRBD2. V gave up 3 bases and J gave up 4 bases; unmatched junction bases: 4. The CDR3 has 13 amino acids. Per germline, CDR1 DFQATT and CDR2 SNEGSKA (reference sequence).